The 3 T cell receptor beta chains below were found in one sample sequenced in a study of blood T cell repertoires in COVID-19. Only in-frame clones appear in the TCRdb table, and some are missing; sequencing was by immunoSEQ multiplex PCR. Among 200,000 to 250,000 clones listed, around 90% were seen once. Sequencing was done on a sample of peripheral blood. Every receptor here comes from a man younger than 35 with active or convalescent COVID-19.

This clone was picked up many times. The chain combines TRBV4-1 with TRBJ2-7; TRBD2 matches 10 bases. CDR3 size: 16 residues. Trimming took 0 bases from V and 0 from J; bases not matched to a gene: 2. Germline V gives CDR1 MGHRA, CDR2 YSYEKL. The CDR3 sequence is CASSQDPSGSSYEQYF. CDR3 nucleotide sequence: TGCGCCAGCAGCCAAGATCCTAGCGGGAGCTCCTACGAGCAGTACTTC.

Turning to this clone: Other nucleotide sequences from this sample produce the same CDR3. The genes are TRBV5-4 and TRBJ2-1; tentative D call: TRBD2 (5 bases). This CDR3 is 12 amino acids long. Germline V gene lookup returns CDR1 SGHNT and CDR2 YYREEE (reference sequence). V lost 4 bases and J lost 9, with 11 bases in between. In nucleotides, the CDR3 is TGTGCCAGCAGCATTCCCGGAGGTGAGCAGTTCTTC. Its translation is CASSIPGGEQFF.

The rearrangement uses TRBV11-1 and TRBJ1-5; 7 bases fit TRBD1. The trim removed 5 bases at V and 1 base at J, leaving 8 bases unmatched. This CDR3 has 16 amino acids. The germline V gene encodes CDR1 SGHAT and CDR2 FQDESV (reference sequence). As DNA, the CDR3 is TGTGCCAGCAGCCGAGGACAGGAAGGGAGCAATCAGCCCCAGCATTTT. Protein product: CASSRGQEGSNQPQHF. The full variable domain, completed using reference TRBV11-1 and TRBJ1-5, is EAEVAQSPRYKITEKSQAVAFWCDPISGHATLYWYRQILGQGPELLVQFQDESVVDDSQLPKDRFSAERLKGVDSTLKIQPAELGDSAMYLCASSRGQEGSNQPQHFGDGTRLSIL.